The T cell receptor beta chain described here comes from a study of blood T cell repertoires in COVID-19. Overall study: COVID-19 samples collected from the United States, Italy and Spain covered acute and convalescent phases. T cells, B-cell-depleted T cells, or PBMCs supplied cDNA or gDNA.

As originally analysed: From reference gene primer amplification, estimates of nucleated cell counts were derived. Method: immunoSEQ multiplex PCR; TCRdb's copy keeps in-frame clones and lacks some. The V and J calls and clone size come from that table; D and trimming were worked out from the DNA. Here the sample spans about 120,000 clones, 90% being singletons. Per the germline V gene, CDR1 is MNHEY and CDR2 is SMNVEV (reference sequence). This CDR3 is 19 amino acids long. J lost 5 bases, V lost 4 bases, and 17 bases had no gene match. The sequence was obtained from a human donor with active COVID-19. The donor label of this sample is uncertain. Sequencing was carried out using peripheral blood. The rearrangement links TRBV27 to TRBJ2-7; 13 bases agree with TRBD2. CDR3 sequence: CASSSSDILGLAGRHEQYF. The DNA for the CDR3 is TGTGCCAGCAGTTCCTCAGACATCCTGGGACTAGCGGGGAGGCACGAGCAGTACTTC.